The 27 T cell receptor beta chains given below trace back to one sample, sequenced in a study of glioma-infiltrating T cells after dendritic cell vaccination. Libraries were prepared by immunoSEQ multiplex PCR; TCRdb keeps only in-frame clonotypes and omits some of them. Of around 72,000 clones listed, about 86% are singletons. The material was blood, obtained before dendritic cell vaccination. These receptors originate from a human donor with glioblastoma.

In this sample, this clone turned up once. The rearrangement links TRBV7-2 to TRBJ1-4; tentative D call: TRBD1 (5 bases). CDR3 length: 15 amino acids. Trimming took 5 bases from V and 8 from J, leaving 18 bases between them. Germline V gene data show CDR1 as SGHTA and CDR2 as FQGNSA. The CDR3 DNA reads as TGTGCCAGCAGCCAACCAGACAGCACGATCGAAAAACTGTTTTTT. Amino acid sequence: CASSQPDSTIEKLFF.

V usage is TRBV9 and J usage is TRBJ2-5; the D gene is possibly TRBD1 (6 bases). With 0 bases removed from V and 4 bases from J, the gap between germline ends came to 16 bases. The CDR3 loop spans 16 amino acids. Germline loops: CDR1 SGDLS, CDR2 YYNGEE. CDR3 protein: CASSVERGICIETQYF. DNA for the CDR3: TGTGCCAGCAGCGTAGAGAGGGGGATATGTATAGAGACCCAGTACTTC.

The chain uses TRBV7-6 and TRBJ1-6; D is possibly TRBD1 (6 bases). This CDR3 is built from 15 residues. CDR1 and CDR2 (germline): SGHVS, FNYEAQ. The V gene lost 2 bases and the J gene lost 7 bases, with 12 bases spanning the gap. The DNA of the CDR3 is TGTGCCAGCAGCTTACGGGGGGCAAGCAATTCACCCCTCCACTTT. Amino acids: CASSLRGASNSPLHF.

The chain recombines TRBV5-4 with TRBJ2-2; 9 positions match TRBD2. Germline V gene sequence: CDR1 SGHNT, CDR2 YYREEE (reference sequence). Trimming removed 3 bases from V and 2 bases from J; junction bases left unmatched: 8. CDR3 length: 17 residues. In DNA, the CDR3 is TGTGCCAGCAGCTCCGGGACGGGACTAGCTAACACCGGGGAGCTGTTTTTT. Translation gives CASSSGTGLANTGELFF.

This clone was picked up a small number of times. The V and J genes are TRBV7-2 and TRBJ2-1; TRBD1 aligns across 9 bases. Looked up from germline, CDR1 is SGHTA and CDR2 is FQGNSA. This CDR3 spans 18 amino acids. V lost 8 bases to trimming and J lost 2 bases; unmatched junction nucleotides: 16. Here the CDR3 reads CASAGQGISESPYNEQFF. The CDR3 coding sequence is TGTGCCAGCGCCGGACAGGGGATTAGCGAGTCCCCCTACAATGAGCAGTTCTTC.

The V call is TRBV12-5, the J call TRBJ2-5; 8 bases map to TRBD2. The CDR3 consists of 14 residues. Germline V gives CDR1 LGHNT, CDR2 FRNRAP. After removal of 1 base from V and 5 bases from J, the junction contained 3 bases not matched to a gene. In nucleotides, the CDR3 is TGTGCTAGTGGTTTGGGACTAGCGAGCGAGACCCAGTACTTC. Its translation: CASGLGLASETQYF. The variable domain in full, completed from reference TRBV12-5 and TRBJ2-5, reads DARVTQTPRHKVTEMGQEVTMRCQPILGHNTVFWYRQTMMQGLELLAYFRNRAPLDDSGMPKDRFSAEMPDATLATLKIQPSEPRDSAVYFCASGLGLASETQYFGPGTRLLVL.

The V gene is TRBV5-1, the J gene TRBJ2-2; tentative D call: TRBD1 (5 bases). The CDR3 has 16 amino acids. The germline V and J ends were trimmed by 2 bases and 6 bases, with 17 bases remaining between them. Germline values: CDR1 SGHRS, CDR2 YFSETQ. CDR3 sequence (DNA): TGCGCCAGCAGCTTACGAATACAGACAGTGGCCGGGGAGCTGTTTTTT. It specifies CASSLRIQTVAGELFF.

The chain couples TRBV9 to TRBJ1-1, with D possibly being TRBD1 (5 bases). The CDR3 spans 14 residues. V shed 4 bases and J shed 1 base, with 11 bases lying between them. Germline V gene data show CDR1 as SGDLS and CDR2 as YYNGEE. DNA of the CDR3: TGTGCCAGCAGCCCCTCCGGGGGGAACACTGAAGCTTTCTTT. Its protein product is CASSPSGGNTEAFF.

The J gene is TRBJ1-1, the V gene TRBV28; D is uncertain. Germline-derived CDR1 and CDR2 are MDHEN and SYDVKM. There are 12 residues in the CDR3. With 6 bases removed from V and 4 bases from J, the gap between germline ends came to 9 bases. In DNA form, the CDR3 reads TGTGCCAGCAGCACCGGTGGCACTGAAGCTTTCTTT. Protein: CASSTGGTEAFF.

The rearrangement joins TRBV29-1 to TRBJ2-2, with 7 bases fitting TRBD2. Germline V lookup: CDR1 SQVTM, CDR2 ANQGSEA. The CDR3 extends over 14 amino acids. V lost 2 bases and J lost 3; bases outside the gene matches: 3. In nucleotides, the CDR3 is TGCAGCGTTGAATACGGGGGGTACACCGGGGAGCTGTTTTTT. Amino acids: CSVEYGGYTGELFF.

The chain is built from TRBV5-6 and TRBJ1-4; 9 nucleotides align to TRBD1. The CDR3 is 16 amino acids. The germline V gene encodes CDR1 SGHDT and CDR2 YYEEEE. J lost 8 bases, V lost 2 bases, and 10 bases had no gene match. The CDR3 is CASSLTTGGVSEKLFF. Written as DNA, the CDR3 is TGTGCCAGCAGCTTAACAACAGGGGGCGTTTCGGAAAAACTGTTTTTT.

CDR3 in amino acids: CASSLGTGTNYGYTF. The CDR3 nucleotides are TGTGCCAGCAGTTTAGGGACAGGCACTAACTATGGCTACACCTTC. The chain recombines TRBV2 with TRBJ1-2; the match to TRBD1 covers 8 bases. Germline-derived CDR1 and CDR2 are SNHLY and FYNNEI. The junction had 5 bases not matched to a gene; V was cut back by 5 bases and J by 0 bases. The CDR3 loop spans 15 amino acids.

The CDR3 DNA sequence: TGTGCCAGCCAGGACAACCGATGGCAGCCCCAGCATTTT. It specifies CASQDNRWQPQHF. V usage is TRBV28 and J usage is TRBJ1-5, with D possibly TRBD1 on 5 matching bases. CDR1 is MDHEN, CDR2 SYDVKM, per germline. V shed 8 bases and J shed 7 bases, with 15 bases lying between them. The CDR3 length is 13 residues. Variable domain in full (rest from reference TRBV28 and TRBJ1-5): DVKVTQSSRYLVKRTGEKVFLECVQDMDHENMFWYRQDPGLGLRLIYFSYDVKMKEKGDIPEGYSVSREKKERFSLILESASTNQTSMYLCASQDNRWQPQHFGDGTRLSIL.

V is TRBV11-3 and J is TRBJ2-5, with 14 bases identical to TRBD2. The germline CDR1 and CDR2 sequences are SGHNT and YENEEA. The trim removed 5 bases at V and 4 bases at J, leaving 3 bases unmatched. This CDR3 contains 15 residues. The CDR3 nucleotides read TGTGCCAGCAGCCCCGGGACTAGCGGGGGAGAGACCCAGTACTTC. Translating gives CASSPGTSGGETQYF.

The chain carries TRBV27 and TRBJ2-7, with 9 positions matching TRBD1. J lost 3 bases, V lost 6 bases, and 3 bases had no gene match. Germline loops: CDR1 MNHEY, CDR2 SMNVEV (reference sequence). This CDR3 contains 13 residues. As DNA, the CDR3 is TGTGCCAGCAGGAAGGGACAGGGCTACGAGCAGTACTTC. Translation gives CASRKGQGYEQYF.

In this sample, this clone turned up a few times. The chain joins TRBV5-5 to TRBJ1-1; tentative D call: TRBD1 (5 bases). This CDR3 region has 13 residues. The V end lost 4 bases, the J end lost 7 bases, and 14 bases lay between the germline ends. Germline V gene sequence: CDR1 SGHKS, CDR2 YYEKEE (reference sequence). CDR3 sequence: CASSTWPQGEAFF. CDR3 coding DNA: TGTGCCAGCAGCACTTGGCCGCAGGGTGAAGCTTTCTTT.

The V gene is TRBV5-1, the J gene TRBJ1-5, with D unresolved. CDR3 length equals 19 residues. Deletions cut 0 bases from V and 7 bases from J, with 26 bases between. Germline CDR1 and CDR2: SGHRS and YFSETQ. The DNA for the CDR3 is TGCGCCAGCAGCTTGGTCGGCAGGCCGACCCTCGTGTATGAACAGCCCCAGCATTTT. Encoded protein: CASSLVGRPTLVYEQPQHF.

The CDR3 is CASSLAGGRADEQFF. CDR3 bases: TGTGCCAGCAGCTTAGCGGGCGGGCGGGCGGATGAGCAGTTCTTC. The chain couples TRBV7-2 to TRBJ2-1, with D tentatively TRBD2 (5 bases). The germline CDR1 and CDR2 sequences are SGHTA and FQGNSA. CDR3 length: 15 residues. V shed 0 bases and J shed 8 bases, with 14 bases lying between them.

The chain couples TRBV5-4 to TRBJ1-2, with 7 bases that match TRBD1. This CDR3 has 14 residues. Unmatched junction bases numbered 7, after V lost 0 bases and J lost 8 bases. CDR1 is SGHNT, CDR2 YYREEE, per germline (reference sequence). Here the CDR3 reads CASSLATGAGGYTF. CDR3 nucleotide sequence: TGTGCCAGCAGCTTGGCCACAGGGGCTGGGGGCTACACCTTC.

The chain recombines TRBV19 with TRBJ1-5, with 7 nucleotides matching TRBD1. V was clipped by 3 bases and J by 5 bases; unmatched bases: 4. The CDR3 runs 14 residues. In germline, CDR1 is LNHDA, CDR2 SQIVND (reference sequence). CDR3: CASSIGTGDQPQHF. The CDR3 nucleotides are TGTGCCAGTAGTATTGGAACAGGGGATCAGCCCCAGCATTTT.

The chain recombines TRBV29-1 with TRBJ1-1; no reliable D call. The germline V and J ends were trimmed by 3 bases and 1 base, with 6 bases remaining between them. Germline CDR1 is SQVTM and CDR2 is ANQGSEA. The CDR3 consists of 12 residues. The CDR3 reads CSVEEGNTEAFF. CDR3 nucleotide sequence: TGCAGCGTTGAGGAGGGGAACACTGAAGCTTTCTTT.

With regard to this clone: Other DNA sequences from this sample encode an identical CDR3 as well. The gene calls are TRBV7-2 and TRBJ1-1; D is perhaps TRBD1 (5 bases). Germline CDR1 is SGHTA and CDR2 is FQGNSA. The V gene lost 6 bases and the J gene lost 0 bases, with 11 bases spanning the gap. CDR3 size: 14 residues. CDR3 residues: CASRPGLLNTEAFF. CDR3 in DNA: TGTGCCAGCAGACCAGGGCTGCTGAACACTGAAGCTTTCTTT.

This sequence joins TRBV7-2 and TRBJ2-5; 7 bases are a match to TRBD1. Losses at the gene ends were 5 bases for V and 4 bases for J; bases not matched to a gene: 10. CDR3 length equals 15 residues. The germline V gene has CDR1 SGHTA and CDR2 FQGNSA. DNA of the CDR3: TGTGCCAGCAGCAATACAGGGGCGACGGGAGAGACCCAGTACTTC. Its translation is CASSNTGATGETQYF.

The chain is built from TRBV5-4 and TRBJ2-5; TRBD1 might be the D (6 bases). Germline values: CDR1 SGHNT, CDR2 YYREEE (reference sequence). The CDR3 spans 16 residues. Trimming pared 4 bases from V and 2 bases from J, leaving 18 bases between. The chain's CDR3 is CASSRATGNEQETQYF. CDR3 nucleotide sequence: TGTGCCAGCAGCCGCGCTACAGGGAACGAACAAGAGACCCAGTACTTC.

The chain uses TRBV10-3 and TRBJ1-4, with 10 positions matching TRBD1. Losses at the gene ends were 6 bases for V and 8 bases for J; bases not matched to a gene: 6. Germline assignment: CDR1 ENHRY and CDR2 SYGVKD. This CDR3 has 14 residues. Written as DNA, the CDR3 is TGTGCCATCAGCCCCGGGACAGGGGTAGAAAAACTGTTTTTT. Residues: CAISPGTGVEKLFF.

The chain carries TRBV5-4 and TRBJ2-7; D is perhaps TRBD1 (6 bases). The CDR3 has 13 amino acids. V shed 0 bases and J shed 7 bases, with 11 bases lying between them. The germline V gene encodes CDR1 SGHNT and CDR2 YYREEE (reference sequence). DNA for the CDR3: TGTGCCAGCAGCTTGGAGGGGACACATGAGCAGTACTTC. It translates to CASSLEGTHEQYF. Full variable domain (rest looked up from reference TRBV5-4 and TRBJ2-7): ETGVTQSPTHLIKTRGQQVTLRCSSQSGHNTVSWYQQALGQGPQFIFQYYREEENGRGNFPPRFSGLQFPNYSSELNVNALELDDSALYLCASSLEGTHEQYFGPGTRLTVT.

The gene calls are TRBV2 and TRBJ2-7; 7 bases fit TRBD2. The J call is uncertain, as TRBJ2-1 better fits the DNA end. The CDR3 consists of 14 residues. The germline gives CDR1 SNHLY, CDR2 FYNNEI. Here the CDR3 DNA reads TGTGCCAGCAGCCGGGACCGGGGGGACAATGAGCAGTTCTTC. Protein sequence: CASSRDRGDNEQFF.